The source of this TCR beta chain is a study of shared clonotypes between healthy human individuals. Sequencing was performed with immunoSEQ multiplex PCR; in TCRdb, only in-frame clones are kept and a portion is missing. The sample lists about 1 million clones; about 74% were seen once. Whole-study findings and limits: An effect of sequencing depth on clonotype sharing among donors was expected.

The CDR3 is 14 residues long. The germline gives CDR1 SGHTS, CDR2 YDEGEE. V was trimmed by 0 bases and J by 15 bases, leaving 19 bases between them. On this clone itself: The target antigen is unknown.

The sample comprised memory CD4+ T cells sorted from blood. Subset in this sample: CD45RA-negative fraction. This clonotype was sampled from a man aged 18 to 30 in good health. The V gene is TRBV5-8, the J gene TRBJ2-4, with D possibly being TRBD1 or TRBD2 (5 bases each). The CDR3 protein is CASSLGLGATILYF. The CDR3 bases are TGTGCCAGCAGCTTGGGCCTCGGGGCCACCATCCTGTACTTC. Full variable domain (remainder filled in from reference TRBV5-8 and TRBJ2-4): EAGVTQSPTHLIKTRGQQATLRCSPISGHTSVYWYQQALGLGLQFLLWYDEGEERNRGNFPPRFSGRQFPNYSSELNVNALELEDSALYLCASSLGLGATILYFGAGTRLSVL.